This note documents a single TCR beta chain sequence. The data originate from a study of OX40 agonist ivuxolimab in advanced cancers. J gave up 4 bases and V 2 bases, and 6 bases lay outside the gene matches. The CDR3 has 16 amino acids. Germline CDR1 is LNHDA and CDR2 is SQIVND (reference sequence). TCRdb's table, derived via immunoSEQ multiplex PCR, lists solely in-frame clones and lacks some. This sample has about 64,000 clones, with 80% to 85% found just once. The sequence derives from an adult with an advanced solid tumor such as melanoma, head and neck, liver or kidney cancer. J is TRBJ2-1 and V is TRBV19; 9 bases align to TRBD2. Sample: CD4+ or CD8+ T cells sorted from blood, taken in a trial of the OX40 agonist ivuxolimab. CDR3 region: CASSIFGGGAYNEQFF. The CDR3 bases are TGTGCCAGTAGTATATTTGGCGGGGGGGCATACAATGAGCAGTTCTTC. The whole variable domain, filled in from reference TRBV19 and TRBJ2-1, reads DGGITQSPKYLFRKEGQNVTLSCEQNLNHDAMYWYRQDPGQGLRLIYYSQIVNDFQKGDIAEGYSVSREKKESFPLTVTSAQKNPTAFYLCASSIFGGGAYNEQFFGPGTRLTVL.